This TCR beta chain was recovered during a study of T cell repertoires in cytomegalovirus infection. Each CDR3 protein gets one entry after TCRdb re-called the reads with MiXCR. The data contain hundreds of thousands of distinct CDR3 sequences, roughly 46% of them singletons. The ends were cut back, 7 bases at V and 4 bases at J, with 11 bases in the middle. The CDR3 consists of 13 residues. Worth noting for this clonotype: No antigen is known for it.

Whole-study findings and limits: Clonotype analysis showed dominance of the ex vivo response by HLA-C-restricted CMV-specific TCR beta clonotypes. Pooled public TCR beta family frequency picked out CMV carriers with the relevant HLA.

The TCR comes from a human donor in good health (CMV status not recorded). Some clones in this sample may be carry-over from other donors' samples. The sequencing here drew on cultured PBMCs, taken from culture after CMV antigen stimulation. The rearrangement joins TRBV12-3 or TRBV12-4 to TRBJ2-1; D unclear. The CDR3 sequence is CASTPTPYNEQFF. CDR3 sequence (DNA): TGTGCCAGCACCCCAACCCCGTACAATGAGCAGTTCTTC.